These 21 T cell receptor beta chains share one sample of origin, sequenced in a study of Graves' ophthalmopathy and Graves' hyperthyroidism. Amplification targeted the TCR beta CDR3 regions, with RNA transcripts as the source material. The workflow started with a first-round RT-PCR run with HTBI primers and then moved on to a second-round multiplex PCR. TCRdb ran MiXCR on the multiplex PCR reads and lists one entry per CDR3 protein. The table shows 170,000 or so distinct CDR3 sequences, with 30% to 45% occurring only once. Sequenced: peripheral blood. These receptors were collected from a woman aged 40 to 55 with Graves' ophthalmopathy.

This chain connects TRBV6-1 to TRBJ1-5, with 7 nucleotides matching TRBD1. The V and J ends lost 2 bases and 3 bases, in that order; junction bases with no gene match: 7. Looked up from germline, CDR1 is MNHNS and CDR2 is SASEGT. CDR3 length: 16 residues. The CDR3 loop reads CASSERGTVANQPQHF. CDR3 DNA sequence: TGTGCCAGCAGTGAAAGAGGGACAGTCGCCAATCAGCCCCAGCATTTT.

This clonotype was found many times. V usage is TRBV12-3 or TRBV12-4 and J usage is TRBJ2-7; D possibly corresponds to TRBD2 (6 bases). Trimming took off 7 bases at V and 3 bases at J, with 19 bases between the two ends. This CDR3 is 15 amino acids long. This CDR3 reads CASNYGGGLIYEQYF. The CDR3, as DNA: TGTGCCAGCAACTATGGGGGAGGCCTAATCTACGAGCAGTACTTC.

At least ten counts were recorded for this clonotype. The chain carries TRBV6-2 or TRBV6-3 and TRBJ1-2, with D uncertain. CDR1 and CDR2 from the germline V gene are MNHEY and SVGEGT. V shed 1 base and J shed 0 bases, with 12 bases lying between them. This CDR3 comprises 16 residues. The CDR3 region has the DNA TGTGCCAGCAGTTACTTGGGAGTTACGGCTAACTATGGCTACACCTTC. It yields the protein CASSYLGVTANYGYTF.

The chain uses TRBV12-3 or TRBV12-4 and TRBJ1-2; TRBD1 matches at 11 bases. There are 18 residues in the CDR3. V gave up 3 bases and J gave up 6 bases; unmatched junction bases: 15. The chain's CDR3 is CASSFARTGGAILHGYTF. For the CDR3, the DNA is TGTGCCAGCAGTTTTGCAAGGACAGGGGGCGCGATATTACATGGCTACACCTTC.

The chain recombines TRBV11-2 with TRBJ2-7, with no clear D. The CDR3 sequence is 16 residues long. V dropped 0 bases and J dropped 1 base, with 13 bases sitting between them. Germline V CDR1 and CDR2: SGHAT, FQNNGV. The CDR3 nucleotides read TGTGCCAGCAGCTTAGATCCGGGCTTATCTTCCTACGAGCAGTACTTC. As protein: CASSLDPGLSSYEQYF.

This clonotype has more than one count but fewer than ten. CDR3 protein: CASSEGRTSATYEQYF. CDR3 coding DNA: TGTGCCAGCAGTGAGGGTAGGACTAGCGCAACCTACGAGCAGTACTTC. The chain is built from TRBV25-1 and TRBJ2-7; 9 nucleotides match TRBD2. The CDR3 is 16 residues long. V lost 3 bases to trimming and J lost 2 bases; unmatched junction nucleotides: 8. The germline V gene has CDR1 MGHDK and CDR2 SYGVNS.

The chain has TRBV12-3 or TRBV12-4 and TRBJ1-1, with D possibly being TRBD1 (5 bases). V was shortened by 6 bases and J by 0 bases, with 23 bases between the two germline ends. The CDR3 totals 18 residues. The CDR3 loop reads CASSPFSGVSRMNTEAFF. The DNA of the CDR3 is TGTGCCAGCAGCCCCTTTTCGGGGGTATCCCGCATGAACACTGAAGCTTTCTTT.

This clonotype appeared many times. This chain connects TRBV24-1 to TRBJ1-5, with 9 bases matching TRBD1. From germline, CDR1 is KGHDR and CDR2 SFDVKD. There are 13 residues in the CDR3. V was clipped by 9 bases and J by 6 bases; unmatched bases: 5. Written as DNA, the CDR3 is TGTGCCACCGGACAGGGGTACGGTCAGCCCCAGCATTTT. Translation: CATGQGYGQPQHF.

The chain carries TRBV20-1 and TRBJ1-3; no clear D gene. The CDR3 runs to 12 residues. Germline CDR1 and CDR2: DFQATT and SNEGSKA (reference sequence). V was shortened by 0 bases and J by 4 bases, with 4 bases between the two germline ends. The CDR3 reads CSARDPGNTIYF. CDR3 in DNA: TGCAGTGCTAGAGACCCCGGAAACACCATATATTTT.

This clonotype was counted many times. The CDR3: CSARPTGVGGYTF. The CDR3 DNA sequence: TGCAGTGCCAGACCCACTGGGGTTGGTGGCTACACCTTC. This chain connects TRBV20-1 to TRBJ1-2, with D unclear. Germline values: CDR1 DFQATT, CDR2 SNEGSKA (reference sequence). Trimming shortened V by 6 bases and J by 7 bases, and 18 bases separated the two germline ends. This CDR3 is built from 13 residues.

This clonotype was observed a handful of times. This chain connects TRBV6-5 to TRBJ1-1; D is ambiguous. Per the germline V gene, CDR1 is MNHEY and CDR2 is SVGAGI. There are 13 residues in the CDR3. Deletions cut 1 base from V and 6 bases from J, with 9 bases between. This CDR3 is CASSYWGVAEAFF. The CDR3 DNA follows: TGTGCCAGCAGTTACTGGGGTGTAGCTGAAGCTTTCTTT.

Written as DNA, the CDR3 is TGTGCCAGCGAATCGCTCGGGGGTGGAGAGACCCAGTACTTC. Translating it yields CASESLGGGETQYF. V usage is TRBV28 and J usage is TRBJ2-5, with D tentatively TRBD2 (6 bases). The CDR3 consists of 14 residues. Trimming took off 8 bases at V and 4 bases at J, with 17 bases between the two ends. Germline V gene sequence: CDR1 MDHEN, CDR2 SYDVKM.

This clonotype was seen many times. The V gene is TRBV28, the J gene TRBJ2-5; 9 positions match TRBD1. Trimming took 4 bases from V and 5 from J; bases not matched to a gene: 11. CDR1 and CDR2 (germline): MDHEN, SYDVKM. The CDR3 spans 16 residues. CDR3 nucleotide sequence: TGTGCCAGCAGTTCAGCAACAGGGGGCGCCGGGGAGACCCAGTACTTC. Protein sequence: CASSSATGGAGETQYF.

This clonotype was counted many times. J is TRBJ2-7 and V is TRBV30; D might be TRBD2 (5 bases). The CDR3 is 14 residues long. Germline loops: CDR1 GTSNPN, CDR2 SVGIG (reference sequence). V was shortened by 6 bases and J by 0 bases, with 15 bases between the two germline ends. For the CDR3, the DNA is TGTGCCTGTATAAGACGGAGGAGCTCCTACGAGCAGTACTTC. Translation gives CACIRRRSSYEQYF.

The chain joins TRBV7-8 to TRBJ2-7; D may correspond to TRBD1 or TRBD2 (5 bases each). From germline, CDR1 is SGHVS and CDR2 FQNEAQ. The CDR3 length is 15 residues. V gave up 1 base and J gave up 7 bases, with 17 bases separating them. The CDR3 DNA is TGTGCCAGCAGCTTAGTAGGGACGGAGGACTTAGAGCAGTACTTC. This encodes CASSLVGTEDLEQYF.

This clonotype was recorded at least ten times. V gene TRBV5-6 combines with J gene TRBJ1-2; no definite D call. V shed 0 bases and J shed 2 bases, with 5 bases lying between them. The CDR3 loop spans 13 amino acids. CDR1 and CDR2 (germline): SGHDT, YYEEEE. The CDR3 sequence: CASSLEQNYGYTF. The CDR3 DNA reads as TGTGCCAGCAGCTTGGAACAGAACTATGGCTACACCTTC.

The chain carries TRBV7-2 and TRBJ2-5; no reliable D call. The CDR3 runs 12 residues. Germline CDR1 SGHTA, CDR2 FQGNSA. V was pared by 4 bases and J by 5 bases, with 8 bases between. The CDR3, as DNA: TGTGCCAGCAGCTCGGAGACGGAGACCCAGTACTTC. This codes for CASSSETETQYF.

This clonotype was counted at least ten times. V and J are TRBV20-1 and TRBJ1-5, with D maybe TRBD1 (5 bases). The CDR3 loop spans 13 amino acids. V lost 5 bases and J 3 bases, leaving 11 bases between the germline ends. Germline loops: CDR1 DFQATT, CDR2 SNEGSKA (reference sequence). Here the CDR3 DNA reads TGCAGTGCTGCCGGGGCCATCAATCAGCCCCAGCATTTT. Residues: CSAAGAINQPQHF.

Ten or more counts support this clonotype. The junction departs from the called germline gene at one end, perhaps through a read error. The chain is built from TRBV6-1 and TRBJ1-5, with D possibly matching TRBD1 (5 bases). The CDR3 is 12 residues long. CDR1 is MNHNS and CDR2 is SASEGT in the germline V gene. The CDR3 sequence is CASRESNQPQHF. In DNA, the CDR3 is TGTGCAAGCAGGGAGAGCAATCAGCCCCAGCATTTT.

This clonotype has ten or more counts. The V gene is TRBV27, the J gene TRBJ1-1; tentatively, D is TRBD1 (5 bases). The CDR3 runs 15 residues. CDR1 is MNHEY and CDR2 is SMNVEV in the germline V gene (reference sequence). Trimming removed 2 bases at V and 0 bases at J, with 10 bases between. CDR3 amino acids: CASSLAPGLNTEAFF. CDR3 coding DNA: TGTGCCAGCAGTTTAGCCCCAGGGTTGAACACTGAAGCTTTCTTT.

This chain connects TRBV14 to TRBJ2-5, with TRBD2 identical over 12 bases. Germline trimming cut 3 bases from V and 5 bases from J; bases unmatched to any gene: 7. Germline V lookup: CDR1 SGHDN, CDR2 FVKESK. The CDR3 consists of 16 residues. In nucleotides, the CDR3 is TGTGCCAGCAGCCATCGGACTAGCGGGACCGGGGAGACCCAGTACTTC. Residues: CASSHRTSGTGETQYF.